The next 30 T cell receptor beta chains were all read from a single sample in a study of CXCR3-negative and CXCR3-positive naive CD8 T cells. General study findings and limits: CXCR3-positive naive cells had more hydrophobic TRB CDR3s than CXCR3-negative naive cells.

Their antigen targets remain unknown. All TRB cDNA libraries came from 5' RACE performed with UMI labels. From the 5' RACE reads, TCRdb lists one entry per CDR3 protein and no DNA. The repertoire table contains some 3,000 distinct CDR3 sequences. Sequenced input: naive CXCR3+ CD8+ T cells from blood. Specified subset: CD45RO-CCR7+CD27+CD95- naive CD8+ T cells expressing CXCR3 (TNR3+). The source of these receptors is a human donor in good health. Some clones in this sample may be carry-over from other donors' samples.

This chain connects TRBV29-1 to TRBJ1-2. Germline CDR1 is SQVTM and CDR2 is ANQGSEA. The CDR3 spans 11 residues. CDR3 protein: CSVAGLYGYTF.

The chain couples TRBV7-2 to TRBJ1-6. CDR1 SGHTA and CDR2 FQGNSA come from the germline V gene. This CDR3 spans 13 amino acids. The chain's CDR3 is CASSLAGHSPLHF. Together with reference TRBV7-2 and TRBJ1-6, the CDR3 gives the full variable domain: GAGVSQSPSNKVTEKGKDVELRCDPISGHTALYWYRQSLGQGLEFLIYFQGNSAPDKSGLPSDRFSAERTGGSVSTLTIQRTQQEDSAVYLCASSLAGHSPLHFGNGTRLTVT.

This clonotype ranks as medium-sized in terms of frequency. The CDR3 sequence: CASRTHLGQGAFGVDGYTF. The V gene is TRBV19, the J gene TRBJ1-2; absent DNA, TCRdb's TRBD1 call cannot be checked. The CDR3 runs 19 residues. CDR1 is LNHDA, CDR2 SQIVND, per germline (reference sequence).

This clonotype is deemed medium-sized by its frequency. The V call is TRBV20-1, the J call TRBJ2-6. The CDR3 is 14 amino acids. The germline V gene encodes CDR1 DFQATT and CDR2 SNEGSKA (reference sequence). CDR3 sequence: CSARDPAGANVLTF.

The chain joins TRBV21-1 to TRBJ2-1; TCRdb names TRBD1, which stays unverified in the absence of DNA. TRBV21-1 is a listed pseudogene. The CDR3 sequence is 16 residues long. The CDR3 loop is CASRGRQGGYYNEQFF.

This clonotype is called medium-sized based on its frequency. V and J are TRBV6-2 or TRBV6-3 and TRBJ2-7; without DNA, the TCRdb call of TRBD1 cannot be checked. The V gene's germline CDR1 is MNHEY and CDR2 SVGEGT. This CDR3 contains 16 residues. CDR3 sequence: CASSPNTGTLSYEQYF.

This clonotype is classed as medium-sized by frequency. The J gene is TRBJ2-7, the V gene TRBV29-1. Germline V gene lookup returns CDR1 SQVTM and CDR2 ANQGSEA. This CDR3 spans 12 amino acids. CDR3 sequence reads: CSVEGAGAEQYF.

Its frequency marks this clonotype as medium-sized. This chain's CDR3 is CASSPDRDNTGELFF. The chain carries TRBV4-3 and TRBJ2-2; with no DNA, the TCRdb D assignment of TRBD1 cannot be verified. The CDR3 is 15 residues long. Germline CDR1 reads LGHNA; CDR2 reads YSLEER.

The chain's CDR3 is CSTRESGGDYNEQFF. V is TRBV20-1 and J is TRBJ2-1; absent DNA, TCRdb's TRBD1 call cannot be checked. This CDR3 is 15 amino acids long. Germline V gene sequence: CDR1 DFQATT, CDR2 SNEGSKA (reference sequence).

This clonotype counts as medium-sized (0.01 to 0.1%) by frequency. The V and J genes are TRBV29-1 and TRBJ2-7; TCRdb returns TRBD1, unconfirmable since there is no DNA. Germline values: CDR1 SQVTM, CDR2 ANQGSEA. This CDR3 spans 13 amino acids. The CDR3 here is CSVGDRVSYEQYF.

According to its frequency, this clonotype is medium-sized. The chain's CDR3 is CSARDGQIYSTDTQYF. The chain employs TRBV20-1 and TRBJ2-3. This CDR3 is 16 amino acids long. Per germline, CDR1 DFQATT and CDR2 SNEGSKA (reference sequence).

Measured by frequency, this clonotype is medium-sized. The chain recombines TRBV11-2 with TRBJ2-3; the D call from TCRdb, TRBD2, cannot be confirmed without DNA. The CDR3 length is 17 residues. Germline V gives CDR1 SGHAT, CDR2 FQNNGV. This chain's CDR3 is CASSFWTSGTSTDTQYF.

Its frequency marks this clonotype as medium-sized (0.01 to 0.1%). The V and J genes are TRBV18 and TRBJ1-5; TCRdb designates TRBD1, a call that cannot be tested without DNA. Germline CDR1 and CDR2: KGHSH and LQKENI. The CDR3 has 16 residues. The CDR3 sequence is CASSPSGPTLNQPQHF.

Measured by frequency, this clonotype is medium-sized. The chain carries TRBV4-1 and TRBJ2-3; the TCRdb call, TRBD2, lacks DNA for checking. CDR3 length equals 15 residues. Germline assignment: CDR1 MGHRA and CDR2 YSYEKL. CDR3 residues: CASSPGIAGPDTQYF.

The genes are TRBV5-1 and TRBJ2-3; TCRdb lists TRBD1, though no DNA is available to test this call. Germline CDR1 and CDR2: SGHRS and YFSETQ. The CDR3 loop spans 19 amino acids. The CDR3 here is CASSVRGTQSLYSTDTQYF.

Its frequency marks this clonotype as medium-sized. CDR3: CASSYPPQGPSETQYF. V and J are TRBV6-2 or TRBV6-3 and TRBJ2-5; the TCRdb D gene call, TRBD1, has no DNA to confirm it. The CDR3 sequence is 16 residues long. Looked up from germline, CDR1 is MNHEY and CDR2 is SVGEGT.

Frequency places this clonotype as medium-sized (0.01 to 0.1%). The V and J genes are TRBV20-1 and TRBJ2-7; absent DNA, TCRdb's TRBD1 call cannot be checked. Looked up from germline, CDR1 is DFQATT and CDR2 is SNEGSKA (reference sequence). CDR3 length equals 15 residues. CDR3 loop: CSAREPGQGLGEQYF.

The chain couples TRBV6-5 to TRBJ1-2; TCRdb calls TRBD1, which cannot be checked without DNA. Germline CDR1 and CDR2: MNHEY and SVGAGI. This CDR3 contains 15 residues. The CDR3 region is CASSFSQAGAYGYTF.

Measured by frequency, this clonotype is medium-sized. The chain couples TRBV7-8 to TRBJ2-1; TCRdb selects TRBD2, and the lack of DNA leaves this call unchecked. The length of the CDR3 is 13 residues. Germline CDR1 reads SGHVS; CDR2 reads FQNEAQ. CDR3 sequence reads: CASSWTSRNEQFF.

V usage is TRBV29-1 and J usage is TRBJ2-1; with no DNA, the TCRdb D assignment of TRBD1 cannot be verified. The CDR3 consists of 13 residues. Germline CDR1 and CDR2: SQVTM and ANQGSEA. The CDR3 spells CSHTGEGYNEQFF.

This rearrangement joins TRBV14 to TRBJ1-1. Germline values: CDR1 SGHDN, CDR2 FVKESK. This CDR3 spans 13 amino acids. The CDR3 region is CASRVHPNTEAFF.

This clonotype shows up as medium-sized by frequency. CDR3 residues: CASSLLTYEQYF. The chain joins TRBV5-5 to TRBJ2-7. CDR1 and CDR2 (germline): SGHKS, YYEKEE (reference sequence). The CDR3 covers 12 residues.

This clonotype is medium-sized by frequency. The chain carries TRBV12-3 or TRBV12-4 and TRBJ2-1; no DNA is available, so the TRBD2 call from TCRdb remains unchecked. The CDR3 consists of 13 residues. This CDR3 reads CASSSGLVYEQFF.

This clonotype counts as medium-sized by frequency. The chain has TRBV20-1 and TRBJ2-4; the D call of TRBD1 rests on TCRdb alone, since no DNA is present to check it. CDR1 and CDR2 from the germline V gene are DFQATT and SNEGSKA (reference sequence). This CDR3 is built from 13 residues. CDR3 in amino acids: CSARGEGADIQYF.

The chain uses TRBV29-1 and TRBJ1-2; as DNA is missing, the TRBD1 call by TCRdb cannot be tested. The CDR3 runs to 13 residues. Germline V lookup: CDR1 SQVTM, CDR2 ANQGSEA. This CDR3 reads CSGFGQGSYGYTF.

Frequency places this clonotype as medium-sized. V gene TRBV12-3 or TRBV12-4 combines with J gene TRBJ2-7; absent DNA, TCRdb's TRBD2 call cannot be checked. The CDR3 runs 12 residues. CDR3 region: CASGRGFYEQYF.

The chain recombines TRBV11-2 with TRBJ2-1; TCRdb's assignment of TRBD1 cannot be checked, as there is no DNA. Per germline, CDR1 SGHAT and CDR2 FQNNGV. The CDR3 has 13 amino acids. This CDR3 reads CASRQGAYNEQFF. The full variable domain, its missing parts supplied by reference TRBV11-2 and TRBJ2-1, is EAGVAQSPRYKIIEKRQSVAFWCNPISGHATLYWYQQILGQGPKLLIQFQNNGVVDDSQLPKDRFSAERLKGVDSTLKIQPAKLEDSAVYLCASRQGAYNEQFFGPGTRLTVL.

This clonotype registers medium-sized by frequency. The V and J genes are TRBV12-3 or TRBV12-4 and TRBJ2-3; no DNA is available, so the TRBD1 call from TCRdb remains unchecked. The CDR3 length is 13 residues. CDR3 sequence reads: CASGQPSTDTQYF.

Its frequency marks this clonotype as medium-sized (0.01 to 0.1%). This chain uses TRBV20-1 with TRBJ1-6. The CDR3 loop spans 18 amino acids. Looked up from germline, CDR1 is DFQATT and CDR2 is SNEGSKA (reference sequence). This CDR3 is CSARDLKTGSSYNSPLHF.

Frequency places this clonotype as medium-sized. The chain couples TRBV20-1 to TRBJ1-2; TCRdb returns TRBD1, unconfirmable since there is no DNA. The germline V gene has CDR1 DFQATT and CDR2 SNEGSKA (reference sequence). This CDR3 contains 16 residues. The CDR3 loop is CSARGEAPGQPYGYTF.